This passage covers 4 T cell receptor beta chains from one sample sequenced in a study of blood T cell repertoires in COVID-19. Libraries were prepared by immunoSEQ multiplex PCR; TCRdb keeps only in-frame clonotypes and omits some of them. The data show approximately 160,000 clones, around 84% seen once. The source material was peripheral blood. These receptors were taken from a man aged 50 or older with active or convalescent COVID-19.

This clone was seen once. Germline and junction disagree at one end, which may indicate a read error. CDR3 residues: CASSRRQAQTWNAGELFF. CDR3 in DNA: TGTGCCAGTAGTAGGAGACAGGCCCAAACCTGGAACGCCGGGGAGCTGTTTTTT. This chain uses TRBV19 with TRBJ2-2; a weak D match, TRBD1 (6 bases). Looked up from germline, CDR1 is LNHDA and CDR2 is SQIVND (reference sequence). The CDR3 extends over 18 amino acids.

This chain uses TRBV9 with TRBJ2-1; the D gene is possibly TRBD2 (6 bases). V was shortened by 0 bases and J by 12 bases, with 13 bases between the two germline ends. Germline V gives CDR1 SGDLS, CDR2 YYNGEE. The CDR3 sequence is 13 residues long. CDR3 loop: CASSVASGEGQFF. CDR3 DNA sequence: TGTGCCAGCAGCGTAGCATCGGGGGAAGGGCAGTTCTTC.

The rearrangement joins TRBV5-1 to TRBJ1-1; D possibly corresponds to TRBD1 (5 bases). Germline CDR1 SGHRS, CDR2 YFSETQ. V lost 1 base and J lost 4, with 11 bases in between. CDR3 length: 14 amino acids. CDR3 DNA: TGCGCCAGCAGCTTGAATAGGGGCGCCACTGAAGCTTTCTTT. This codes for CASSLNRGATEAFF.

This clone was seen many times. The V and J genes are TRBV5-8 and TRBJ1-5; no definite D call. This CDR3 region has 15 residues. Per germline, CDR1 SGHTS and CDR2 YDEGEE. Trimming cost V 6 bases and J 6 bases, with 19 bases left between them. The CDR3 loop reads CASTLGVGAFQPQHF. DNA for the CDR3: TGTGCCAGCACCCTGGGAGTCGGTGCGTTTCAGCCCCAGCATTTT.